Given below is one T cell receptor (beta chain) in context. Its antigen remains unknown. Per germline, CDR1 SGHNT and CDR2 YENEEA. Deletions cut 1 base from V and 0 bases from J, with 13 bases between. CDR3 size: 18 residues. This specimen comes from a study of identifying expanded T cells in peripheral blood. During the collection period, no donor immune events like infections were recorded. Data came from immunoSEQ multiplex PCR; TCRdb stores just in-frame clones and leaves some out. The data show 120,000 or so clones, roughly 80% seen once. General study findings and limits: Approximately 1.2 clones differed between technical replicates, versus approximately 17 and 20 over time. Approximately two-week clone count variance significantly increased as total template count grew.

This clonotype was sampled from a person aged 18 to 75 in good health. The sample taken for sequencing was blood. The genes are TRBV11-3 and TRBJ2-6; D uncertain. CDR3 nucleotide sequence: TGTGCCAGCAGCTTAGGAGACCGAGCTCTCTCTGGGGCCAACGTCCTGACTTTC. Encoded protein: CASSLGDRALSGANVLTF.